Listed below are T cell receptor beta chains from one sample, sequenced in a study of T cell responses to AZD1222 COVID-19 vaccine. Sequencing used immunoSEQ multiplex PCR; TCRdb keeps in-frame clones, though not all of them. Here the sample spans approximately 150,000 clones, 85% to 95% being singletons. Sequencing was performed on peripheral blood, taken on day 0 of AZD1222 vaccination. These receptors originate from an adult in good health. The CDR3 runs from the conserved cysteine through the conserved F or W. D genes are given only for firm matches. Clone size is given for some rows only: seen once, a few or many times, or a class if the clone is expanded.

clone_size: -
d_call: -
v_call: TRBV4-1
j_call: TRBJ1-5
cdr3_aa: CASSQDGDLGYQPQHF
cdr3_nt: TGCGCCAGCAGCCAAGATGGGGACCTAGGCTATCAGCCCCAGCATTTT

clone_size: -
d_call: -
v_call: TRBV12-3/TRBV12-4
j_call: TRBJ1-1
cdr3_aa: CASSFGPEAFF
cdr3_nt: TGTGCCAGCAGTTTCGGGCCTGAAGCTTTCTTT

clone_size: -
d_call: -
v_call: TRBV15
j_call: TRBJ1-2
cdr3_aa: CATSRGESSYGYTF
cdr3_nt: TGTGCCACCAGCAGAGGAGAGAGTTCCTATGGCTACACCTTC

clone_size: -
d_call: -
v_call: TRBV29-1
j_call: TRBJ2-1
cdr3_aa: CSVENRWGLSYNEQFF
cdr3_nt: TGCAGCGTTGAGAATCGTTGGGGCTTGTCCTACAATGAGCAGTTCTTC

clone_size: -
d_call: -
v_call: TRBV10-3
j_call: TRBJ2-3
cdr3_aa: CAISGPGADTQYF
cdr3_nt: TGTGCCATCAGTGGGCCAGGGGCAGATACGCAGTATTTT

clone_size: -
d_call: -
v_call: TRBV21-1
j_call: TRBJ2-7
cdr3_aa: CATGRDSPCEQYF
cdr3_nt: TGTGCCACCGGGCGGGACTCTCCCTGCGAGCAGTACTTC

clone_size: -
d_call: TRBD2
v_call: TRBV5-4
j_call: TRBJ2-7
cdr3_aa: CASSRDYRHMEQYF
cdr3_nt: TGTGCCAGCAGCAGGGACTACAGGCACATGGAGCAGTACTTC

clone_size: -
d_call: -
v_call: TRBV5-1
j_call: TRBJ1-1
cdr3_aa: CASSRRGPGDTEAFF
cdr3_nt: TGCGCCAGCAGCCGGCGGGGGCCGGGTGACACTGAAGCTTTCTTT

clone_size: -
d_call: TRBD1
v_call: TRBV5-1
j_call: TRBJ1-5
cdr3_aa: CASSSTGEGNQPQHF
cdr3_nt: TGCGCCAGCAGCTCGACAGGGGAGGGCAATCAGCCCCAGCATTTT

clone_size: -
d_call: -
v_call: TRBV4-3
j_call: TRBJ2-2
cdr3_aa: CASSQDRGRAGELFF
cdr3_nt: TGCGCCAGCAGCCAAGATCGCGGGCGAGCCGGGGAGCTGTTTTTT

clone_size: -
d_call: TRBD2
v_call: TRBV7-2
j_call: TRBJ2-7
cdr3_aa: CASSFNVQRGFTYEQYF
cdr3_nt: TGTGCCAGCAGCTTTAACGTCCAGCGGGGGTTTACCTACGAGCAGTACTTC

clone_size: -
d_call: TRBD1
v_call: TRBV3-1/TRBV3-2
j_call: TRBJ2-6
cdr3_aa: CASSQANRGPGSGANVLTF
cdr3_nt: TGTGCCAGCAGCCAGGCCAACAGGGGACCGGGCTCTGGGGCCAACGTCCTGACTTTC

clone_size: -
d_call: -
v_call: TRBV19
j_call: TRBJ2-2
cdr3_aa: CASPGHQTGELFF
cdr3_nt: TGTGCCAGTCCGGGACACCAAACCGGGGAGCTGTTTTTT

clone_size: -
d_call: -
v_call: TRBV2
j_call: TRBJ1-2
cdr3_aa: CASSEGLRVLGYTF
cdr3_nt: TGTGCCAGCAGTGAAGGTCTCAGGGTGCTTGGCTACACCTTC

clone_size: -
d_call: TRBD2
v_call: TRBV18
j_call: TRBJ2-7
cdr3_aa: CASSPRSLAGWGEQYF
cdr3_nt: TGTGCCAGCTCACCACGGAGTCTAGCGGGTTGGGGGGAGCAGTACTTC

clone_size: few
d_call: TRBD1
v_call: TRBV7-8
j_call: TRBJ2-2
cdr3_aa: CASSARQGNTGELFF
cdr3_nt: TGTGCCAGCAGCGCCAGACAGGGGAACACCGGGGAGCTGTTTTTT

clone_size: -
d_call: TRBD1
v_call: TRBV27
j_call: TRBJ1-6
cdr3_aa: CASSLLKGAVLHF
cdr3_nt: TGTGCCAGCAGTTTACTTAAGGGGGCGGTCCTCCACTTT

clone_size: -
d_call: TRBD1
v_call: TRBV7-9
j_call: TRBJ1-1
cdr3_aa: CASRTGQGQWTEAFF
cdr3_nt: TGTGCCAGCAGAACAGGACAGGGGCAATGGACTGAAGCTTTCTTT

clone_size: -
d_call: -
v_call: TRBV11-1
j_call: TRBJ2-2
cdr3_aa: CASSLEGPPNTGELFF
cdr3_nt: TGTGCCAGCAGCTTAGAGGGGCCTCCTAACACCGGGGAGCTGTTTTTT

clone_size: -
d_call: -
v_call: TRBV5-5
j_call: TRBJ1-1
cdr3_aa: CASSLGPGAFF
cdr3_nt: TGTGCCAGCAGCTTGGGCCCGGGGGCTTTCTTT

clone_size: -
d_call: -
v_call: TRBV2
j_call: TRBJ1-4
cdr3_aa: CACARDIVDEKLFF
cdr3_nt: TGTGCCTGCGCCCGGGACATCGTAGATGAAAAACTGTTTTTT

clone_size: -
d_call: TRBD1
v_call: TRBV6-6
j_call: TRBJ2-1
cdr3_aa: CASSPFGTGVSYNEQFF
cdr3_nt: TGTGCCAGCAGTCCTTTCGGGACAGGGGTTTCCTACAATGAGCAGTTCTTC

clone_size: -
d_call: TRBD1
v_call: TRBV6-6
j_call: TRBJ1-3
cdr3_aa: CASSYVTGVSGNTIYF
cdr3_nt: TGTGCCAGCAGTTACGTGACAGGGGTCTCTGGAAACACCATATATTTT

clone_size: -
d_call: TRBD2
v_call: TRBV9
j_call: TRBJ2-3
cdr3_aa: CASSVGTSGPRGTDTQYF
cdr3_nt: TGTGCCAGCAGCGTTGGGACTAGCGGCCCCCGAGGCACAGATACGCAGTATTTT

clone_size: -
d_call: -
v_call: TRBV27
j_call: TRBJ2-6
cdr3_aa: CASSSFGLRSGANVLTF
cdr3_nt: TGTGCCAGCAGTTCTTTTGGACTCCGCTCTGGGGCCAACGTCCTGACTTTC

clone_size: -
d_call: -
v_call: TRBV18
j_call: TRBJ1-6
cdr3_aa: CASSPAGRNSPLHF
cdr3_nt: TGTGCCAGCTCACCCGCGGGGAGAAATTCACCCCTCCACTTT

clone_size: -
d_call: -
v_call: TRBV5-8
j_call: TRBJ1-2
cdr3_aa: CASSLGAPGPRSGYTF
cdr3_nt: TGTGCCAGCAGCTTGGGGGCCCCAGGCCCTCGGAGTGGCTACACCTTC

clone_size: -
d_call: -
v_call: TRBV6-2/TRBV6-3
j_call: TRBJ1-1
cdr3_aa: CASSYLLGAPETEAFF
cdr3_nt: TGTGCCAGCAGTTACTTATTGGGGGCCCCAGAGACTGAAGCTTTCTTT

clone_size: -
d_call: -
v_call: TRBV14
j_call: TRBJ2-3
cdr3_aa: CASSQTGWSTDTQYF
cdr3_nt: TGTGCCAGCAGCCAAACGGGGTGGAGCACAGATACGCAGTATTTT

clone_size: -
d_call: -
v_call: TRBV2
j_call: TRBJ2-2
cdr3_aa: CASIDGLPNTGELFF
cdr3_nt: TGTGCCAGCATCGATGGACTACCGAACACCGGGGAGCTGTTTTTT

clone_size: -
d_call: -
v_call: TRBV10-2
j_call: TRBJ2-5
cdr3_aa: CASSGGTETQYF
cdr3_nt: TGCGCCAGCAGTGGGGGAACGGAGACCCAGTACTTC

clone_size: -
d_call: TRBD1
v_call: TRBV18
j_call: TRBJ1-5
cdr3_aa: CASSGQGGNQPQHF
cdr3_nt: TGTGCCAGCTCAGGACAGGGGGGGAATCAGCCCCAGCATTTT

clone_size: -
d_call: TRBD2
v_call: TRBV5-1
j_call: TRBJ2-2
cdr3_aa: CASSWGGGEAGELFF
cdr3_nt: TGCGCCAGCAGCTGGGGCGGGGGTGAAGCCGGGGAGCTGTTTTTT

clone_size: few
d_call: -
v_call: TRBV20-1
j_call: TRBJ2-7
cdr3_aa: CPIATYEQYF
cdr3_nt: TGCCCGATAGCGACCTACGAGCAGTACTTC

clone_size: -
d_call: -
v_call: TRBV6-1
j_call: TRBJ1-1
cdr3_aa: CASSEASVVRGTEAFF
cdr3_nt: TGTGCCAGCAGTGAAGCCTCGGTGGTAAGGGGCACTGAAGCTTTCTTT

clone_size: -
d_call: -
v_call: TRBV12-3/TRBV12-4
j_call: TRBJ2-5
cdr3_aa: CASSFGTQETQYF
cdr3_nt: TGTGCCAGCAGTTTCGGCACCCAAGAGACCCAGTACTTC

clone_size: -
d_call: TRBD2
v_call: TRBV27
j_call: TRBJ2-1
cdr3_aa: CASAPKEAGVYNEQFF
cdr3_nt: TGTGCCAGCGCCCCGAAGGAAGCGGGAGTCTACAATGAGCAGTTCTTC

clone_size: -
d_call: TRBD2
v_call: TRBV7-8
j_call: TRBJ2-3
cdr3_aa: CASSLNPSGNTDTQYF
cdr3_nt: TGTGCCAGCAGCTTAAATCCTAGCGGAAACACAGATACGCAGTATTTT

clone_size: -
d_call: -
v_call: TRBV19
j_call: TRBJ1-3
cdr3_aa: CASKLSGTGNTIYF
cdr3_nt: TGTGCCAGTAAGCTTTCAGGGACTGGAAACACCATATATTTT

clone_size: -
d_call: -
v_call: TRBV4-3
j_call: TRBJ2-5
cdr3_aa: CASSQDLTGQETQYF
cdr3_nt: TGCGCCAGCAGCCAAGATTTAACAGGGCAAGAGACCCAGTACTTC

clone_size: -
d_call: TRBD1
v_call: TRBV18
j_call: TRBJ1-1
cdr3_aa: CASSQQGRSTEAFF
cdr3_nt: TGTGCCAGCTCACAACAGGGGAGGAGTACTGAAGCTTTCTTT

clone_size: once
d_call: -
v_call: TRBV4-1
j_call: TRBJ1-1
cdr3_aa: CASSQVTRVNTEAFF
cdr3_nt: TGCGCCAGCAGCCAAGTGACCAGGGTGAACACTGAAGCTTTCTTT

clone_size: -
d_call: -
v_call: TRBV12-1
j_call: TRBJ2-7
cdr3_aa: CASSFPPNGCSYEQYF
cdr3_nt: TGTGCCAGCAGCTTTCCCCCCAACGGGTGCTCCTACGAGCAGTACTTC

clone_size: -
d_call: TRBD1
v_call: TRBV6-5
j_call: TRBJ2-1
cdr3_aa: CASRDTGGSYNEQFF
cdr3_nt: TGTGCCAGCAGGGATACAGGGGGCTCTTACAATGAGCAGTTCTTC

clone_size: -
d_call: -
v_call: TRBV12-3/TRBV12-4
j_call: TRBJ2-7
cdr3_aa: CASSLGRSDEQYF
cdr3_nt: TGTGCCAGCAGTTTAGGTAGGTCCGACGAGCAGTACTTC

clone_size: few
d_call: TRBD2
v_call: TRBV27
j_call: TRBJ2-7
cdr3_aa: CASSLTVAGSYEQYF
cdr3_nt: TGTGCCAGCAGTTTAACGGTAGCGGGCTCCTACGAGCAGTACTTC

clone_size: -
d_call: -
v_call: TRBV29-1
j_call: TRBJ1-2
cdr3_aa: CSVGGGGPLPVNGYTF
cdr3_nt: TGCAGCGTAGGAGGCGGGGGCCCCTTACCTGTTAATGGCTACACCTTC

clone_size: -
d_call: TRBD2
v_call: TRBV5-4
j_call: TRBJ2-7
cdr3_aa: CASSSDSGAYEQYF
cdr3_nt: TGTGCCAGCAGCTCCGATAGCGGGGCCTACGAGCAGTACTTC

clone_size: -
d_call: TRBD1
v_call: TRBV13
j_call: TRBJ1-1
cdr3_aa: CASSSQGRRTEAFF
cdr3_nt: TGTGCCAGCAGCTCACAGGGGAGAAGGACTGAAGCTTTCTTT